These 25 T cell receptor beta chains share one sample of origin, sequenced in a study of shared clonotypes between healthy human individuals. The method was immunoSEQ multiplex PCR; TCRdb's version includes in-frame clones alone and lacks a portion of them. Of over a million clones listed, approximately 68% are singletons. Sequences were obtained from memory CD4+ T cells sorted from blood. The subset is: CD45RA-negative fraction. These receptors were collected from a man in his late teens or twenties in good health.

This rearrangement joins TRBV19 to TRBJ1-3, with a weak D call TRBD1 (5 bases). The V and J ends lost 5 bases and 1 base respectively, with 15 bases between them. The germline V gene encodes CDR1 LNHDA and CDR2 SQIVND (reference sequence). CDR3 length equals 16 residues. CDR3 protein: CASSFYQTGSGNTIYF. The CDR3 nucleotides read TGTGCCAGTAGTTTCTACCAAACAGGATCTGGAAACACCATATATTTT.

This clone came up a few times. The V gene is TRBV5-8, the J gene TRBJ2-3, with 9 positions matching TRBD1. The V gene's germline CDR1 is SGHTS and CDR2 YDEGEE. The V gene end was trimmed by 4 bases and the J gene end by 4 bases; junction bases not matched to a gene: 7. The CDR3 is made up of 15 amino acids. CDR3 sequence: CASSPGTGLADTQYF. Here the CDR3 DNA reads TGTGCCAGCAGCCCTGGGACAGGGTTAGCAGATACGCAGTATTTT.

The J gene is TRBJ2-7, the V gene TRBV6-5; 7 positions agree with TRBD2. The CDR3 has 14 residues. After removal of 4 bases from V and 6 bases from J, the junction contained 9 bases not matched to a gene. Per the germline V gene, CDR1 is MNHEY and CDR2 is SVGAGI. CDR3 protein: CASSLGREGSEQYF. The CDR3 nucleotides read TGTGCCAGCAGTTTAGGAAGGGAGGGGAGCGAGCAGTACTTC.

The rearrangement joins TRBV5-6 to TRBJ2-7, with 8 bases identical to TRBD1. Looked up from germline, CDR1 is SGHDT and CDR2 is YYEEEE. The CDR3 length is 14 residues. V lost 2 bases to trimming and J lost 5 bases; unmatched junction nucleotides: 6. CDR3 protein: CASSFFGTGNEQYF. The CDR3 nucleotides are TGTGCCAGCAGCTTTTTCGGGACAGGCAACGAGCAGTACTTC.

Worth noting for this clone: The sample holds other DNA sequences that translate to the same CDR3. The J gene is TRBJ1-2, the V gene TRBV29-1; the D is unclear. Germline V gene lookup returns CDR1 SQVTM and CDR2 ANQGSEA. Trimming left V 2 bases short and J 2 bases short, with 6 bases between. This CDR3 is 12 amino acids long. The CDR3 sequence is CSVERRNYGYTF. The CDR3 DNA is TGCAGCGTTGAACGCCGGAACTATGGCTACACCTTC.

V usage is TRBV4-2 and J usage is TRBJ2-7, with a tentative D call TRBD2 (6 bases). V lost 0 bases and J 3 bases, leaving 15 bases between the germline ends. The V gene's germline CDR1 is LGHNA and CDR2 YNFKEQ. CDR3 length: 16 amino acids. In DNA form, the CDR3 reads TGTGCCAGCAGCCAAGAGGGCGGGGTATCTCTCTACGAGCAGTACTTC. As protein: CASSQEGGVSLYEQYF.

The chain combines TRBV6-1 with TRBJ1-6, with D unresolved. The CDR3 length is 15 residues. Germline loops: CDR1 MNHNS, CDR2 SASEGT. V lost 6 bases, J lost 7 bases, and 16 bases lay in between. CDR3 nucleotide sequence: TGTGCCAGCAGGGAGAGTACTGGTTGGAATTCACCCCTCCACTTT. Encoded protein: CASRESTGWNSPLHF.

This chain connects TRBV6-1 to TRBJ2-2; D not certain. The CDR3 runs 13 residues. Trimming took off 6 bases at V and 6 bases at J, with 11 bases between the two ends. Germline V lookup: CDR1 MNHNS, CDR2 SASEGT. CDR3 loop: CASSSVAPGELFF. Written as DNA, the CDR3 is TGTGCCAGCAGCTCGGTAGCCCCCGGGGAGCTGTTTTTT.

This sequence joins TRBV19 and TRBJ2-7; the D gene is possibly TRBD2 (5 bases). Germline CDR1 is LNHDA and CDR2 is SQIVND (reference sequence). The germline V and J ends were trimmed by 7 bases and 6 bases, with 13 bases remaining between them. CDR3 length: 12 residues. CDR3 DNA sequence: TGTGCCAGTATCCTTAACGAGGGCGAGCAGTACTTC. Translation: CASILNEGEQYF. The full variable domain, rest sourced from reference TRBV19 and TRBJ2-7, is DGGITQSPKYLFRKEGQNVTLSCEQNLNHDAMYWYRQDPGQGLRLIYYSQIVNDFQKGDIAEGYSVSREKKESFPLTVTSAQKNPTAFYLCASILNEGEQYFGPGTRLTVT.

The sample holds one count of this clone. The chain recombines TRBV2 with TRBJ2-2; 8 bases are a match to TRBD1. This CDR3 has 15 amino acids. CDR1 and CDR2 from the germline V gene are SNHLY and FYNNEI. The trim removed 6 bases at V and 6 bases at J, leaving 9 bases unmatched. Here the CDR3 DNA reads TGTGCCAGCAGGGCTGACAGGGGTTGGGCCGGGGAGCTGTTTTTT. Protein: CASRADRGWAGELFF.

As to this clone: The same CDR3 is also encoded by other DNA sequences in this sample. V usage is TRBV10-3 and J usage is TRBJ2-7, with 13 positions matching TRBD2. Germline CDR1 ENHRY, CDR2 SYGVKD. V shed 6 bases, J shed 6 bases, and the junction held 8 bases outside the gene matches. This CDR3 region has 15 residues. CDR3 bases: TGTGCCATCAGCGGTAGGACTAGCGGGAGCGGCGAGCAGTACTTC. This sequence encodes CAISGRTSGSGEQYF.

The chain employs TRBV28 and TRBJ2-6; tentatively, D is TRBD1 (6 bases). The V and J ends lost 9 bases and 0 bases respectively, with 15 bases between them. This CDR3 has 16 residues. Germline assignment: CDR1 MDHEN and CDR2 SYDVKM. The chain's CDR3 is CASGDGGSSGANVLTF. CDR3 DNA: TGTGCCAGTGGGGATGGGGGCTCCTCTGGGGCCAACGTCCTGACTTTC.

This clone was counted a single time. The chain recombines TRBV27 with TRBJ2-3; TRBD2 matches at 10 bases. Germline loops: CDR1 MNHEY, CDR2 SMNVEV (reference sequence). The V gene end was trimmed by 7 bases and the J gene end by 1 base; junction bases not matched to a gene: 5. The CDR3 has 15 amino acids. The CDR3 bases are TGTGCCAGCACCCGAGCGGGGGGGGGCACAGATACGCAGTATTTT. Protein sequence: CASTRAGGGTDTQYF.

This chain joins TRBV6-6 and TRBJ2-1, with a possible D match to TRBD2 (6 bases). The germline gives CDR1 MNHNY, CDR2 SVGAGI (reference sequence). V lost 4 bases and J lost 9, with 19 bases in between. This CDR3 has 15 amino acids. The CDR3 loop is CASSSGTRGVGEQFF. In nucleotides, the CDR3 is TGTGCCAGCAGTTCCGGGACTCGTGGTGTGGGTGAGCAGTTCTTC.

This sequence joins TRBV4-2 and TRBJ2-3, with TRBD2 matching 12 bases. V was pared by 3 bases and J by 4 bases, with 5 bases of the junction left unmatched. Germline CDR1 LGHNA, CDR2 YNFKEQ. The CDR3 loop spans 16 amino acids. For the CDR3, the DNA is TGTGCCAGCAGCCAGGCCCTAGCGGGGGGGCCAGATACGCAGTATTTT. It encodes CASSQALAGGPDTQYF.

The gene calls are TRBV5-1 and TRBJ1-3; D gene ambiguous. Germline V gene sequence: CDR1 SGHRS, CDR2 YFSETQ. Trimming shortened V by 0 bases and J by 3 bases, and 10 bases separated the two germline ends. The CDR3 loop spans 15 amino acids. The CDR3 DNA is TGCGCCAGCAGCTTGGAGAGACGGGGTGGAAACACCATATATTTT. Its translation is CASSLERRGGNTIYF.

This chain connects TRBV6-1 to TRBJ1-1, with D tentatively TRBD1 (5 bases). The germline CDR1 and CDR2 sequences are MNHNS and SASEGT. The length of the CDR3 is 17 residues. The V and J ends lost 3 bases and 4 bases respectively, with 21 bases between them. The CDR3, as DNA: TGTGCCAGCAGTGACCCCCCCGCCGGGGGGGGTCTCACTGAAGCTTTCTTT. Residues: CASSDPPAGGGLTEAFF.

The chain recombines TRBV5-1 with TRBJ2-2, with D possibly being TRBD1 (6 bases). The CDR3 consists of 13 residues. Per germline, CDR1 SGHRS and CDR2 YFSETQ. V was trimmed by 4 bases and J by 6 bases, leaving 10 bases between them. In DNA, the CDR3 is TGCGCCAGCAGCGAACGACAGGCCGGGGAGCTGTTTTTT. Amino acids: CASSERQAGELFF.

V is TRBV19 and J is TRBJ2-3, with D maybe TRBD1 (7 bases). The CDR3 is 17 residues long. V lost 4 bases to trimming and J lost 8 bases, with 25 bases between them. CDR1 is LNHDA, CDR2 SQIVND, per germline (reference sequence). This CDR3 reads CASSRQGPGEAHGTQYF. CDR3 nucleotides: TGTGCCAGTAGTAGACAGGGCCCGGGAGAGGCTCACGGTACGCAGTATTTT. Using reference TRBV19 and TRBJ2-3 for the parts outside the CDR3, the full variable domain is DGGITQSPKYLFRKEGQNVTLSCEQNLNHDAMYWYRQDPGQGLRLIYYSQIVNDFQKGDIAEGYSVSREKKESFPLTVTSAQKNPTAFYLCASSRQGPGEAHGTQYFGPGTRLTVL.

The chain uses TRBV28 and TRBJ2-3, with 9 nucleotides matching TRBD2. Per the germline V gene, CDR1 is MDHEN and CDR2 is SYDVKM. This CDR3 has 12 residues. The chain's CDR3 is CVQRGVQDTQYF. The CDR3 DNA sequence: TGTGTGCAGCGGGGGGTGCAGGATACGCAGTATTTT.

The V and J genes are TRBV28 and TRBJ2-7, with 8 bases lining up with TRBD2. Trimming took 7 bases from V and 0 from J; bases not matched to a gene: 8. Looked up from germline, CDR1 is MDHEN and CDR2 is SYDVKM. This CDR3 contains 15 residues. The CDR3 DNA reads as TGTGCCAGCACATCCCCAGGGACTAGCTCCTACGAGCAGTACTTC. Translating it yields CASTSPGTSSYEQYF.

This clone was observed once. The chain combines TRBV6-5 with TRBJ2-1; D possibly corresponds to TRBD1 (5 bases). The CDR3 contains 15 residues. CDR1 and CDR2 from the germline V gene are MNHEY and SVGAGI. V was trimmed by 9 bases and J by 0 bases, leaving 15 bases between them. The CDR3 bases are TGTGCCAGTAGAAGACAGTCCAGCTCCTACAATGAGCAGTTCTTC. This codes for CASRRQSSSYNEQFF.

V is TRBV7-2 and J is TRBJ2-3; D not certain. The CDR3 totals 12 residues. Germline V gene lookup returns CDR1 SGHTA and CDR2 FQGNSA. The V end lost 5 bases, the J end lost 3 bases, and 6 bases lay between the germline ends. This CDR3 reads CASSILTDTQYF. CDR3 sequence (DNA): TGTGCCAGCAGCATACTTACAGATACGCAGTATTTT.

This clone was detected a few times. The sample carries other DNA sequences with the same CDR3. CDR3 sequence reads: CASSRRGYGYTF. The CDR3 region has the DNA TGTGCCAGTAGCAGAAGGGGGTATGGCTACACCTTC. The V and J genes are TRBV19 and TRBJ1-2, with D possibly matching TRBD1 (6 bases). The germline gives CDR1 LNHDA, CDR2 SQIVND (reference sequence). V lost 6 bases, J lost 5 bases, and 10 bases lay in between. This CDR3 is 12 amino acids long.

The chain couples TRBV18 to TRBJ2-7, with 11 positions matching TRBD2. CDR1 and CDR2 (germline): KGHSH, LQKENI. CDR3 size: 15 residues. J lost 3 bases, V lost 6 bases, and 7 bases had no gene match. The CDR3 DNA reads TGTGCCAGCTCCTCCGGGACTAGCGGCATCTACGAGCAGTACTTC. It specifies CASSSGTSGIYEQYF.